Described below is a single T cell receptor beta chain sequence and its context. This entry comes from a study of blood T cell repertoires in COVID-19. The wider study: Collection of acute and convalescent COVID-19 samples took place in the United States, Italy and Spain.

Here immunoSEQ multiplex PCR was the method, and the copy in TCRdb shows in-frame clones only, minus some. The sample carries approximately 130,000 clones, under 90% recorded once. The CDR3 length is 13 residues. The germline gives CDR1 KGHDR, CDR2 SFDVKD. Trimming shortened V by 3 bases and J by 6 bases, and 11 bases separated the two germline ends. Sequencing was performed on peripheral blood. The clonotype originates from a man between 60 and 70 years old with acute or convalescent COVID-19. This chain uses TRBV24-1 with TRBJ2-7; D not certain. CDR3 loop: CATSDPYFREQYF. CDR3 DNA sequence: TGTGCCACCAGTGATCCCTATTTTCGCGAGCAGTACTTC.